This record concerns one TCR beta chain sequence. Its target is not known. This entry is derived from a study of cytomegalovirus exposure and HLA in healthy donors. Assay: immunoSEQ multiplex PCR; the TCRdb copy retains only in-frame clones and omits some. The sample lists more than 250,000 clones; around 86% were seen once. CDR3 size: 16 residues. The ends were cut back, 4 bases at V and 2 bases at J, with 17 bases in the middle. Germline CDR1 MDHEN, CDR2 SYDVKM. Findings and limits, study-wide: Three chains tied to CMV proved CMV antigen-specific in vitro.

Source material: PBMCs. This receptor was obtained from a woman between 18 and 30 years old in good health and CMV-seronegative. J is TRBJ2-5 and V is TRBV28, with TRBD2 as a possible D gene (6 bases). The chain's CDR3 is CASSWGDRDSQETQYF. The CDR3 DNA is TGTGCCAGCAGTTGGGGGGACCGGGACTCACAAGAGACCCAGTACTTC.